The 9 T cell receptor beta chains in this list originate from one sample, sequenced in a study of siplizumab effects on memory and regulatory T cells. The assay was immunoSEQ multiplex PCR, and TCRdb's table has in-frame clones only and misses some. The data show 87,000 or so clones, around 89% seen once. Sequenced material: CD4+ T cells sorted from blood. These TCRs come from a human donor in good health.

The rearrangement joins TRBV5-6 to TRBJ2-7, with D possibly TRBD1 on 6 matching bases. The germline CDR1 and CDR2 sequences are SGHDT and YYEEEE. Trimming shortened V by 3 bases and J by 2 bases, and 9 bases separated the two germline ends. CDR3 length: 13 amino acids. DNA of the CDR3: TGTGCCAGCAGCTCCGGGACAACCTACGAGCAGTACTTC. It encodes CASSSGTTYEQYF.

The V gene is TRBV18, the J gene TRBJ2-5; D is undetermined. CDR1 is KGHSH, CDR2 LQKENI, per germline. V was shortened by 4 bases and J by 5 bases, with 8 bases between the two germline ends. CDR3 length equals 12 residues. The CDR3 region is CASSRGVETQYF. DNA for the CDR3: TGTGCCAGCTCACGCGGAGTGGAGACCCAGTACTTC.

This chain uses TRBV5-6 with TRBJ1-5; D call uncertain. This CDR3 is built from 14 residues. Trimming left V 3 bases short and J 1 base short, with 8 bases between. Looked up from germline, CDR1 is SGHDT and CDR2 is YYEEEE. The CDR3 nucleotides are TGTGCCAGCAGCTCGACCTACAGCAATCAGCCCCAGCATTTT. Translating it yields CASSSTYSNQPQHF.

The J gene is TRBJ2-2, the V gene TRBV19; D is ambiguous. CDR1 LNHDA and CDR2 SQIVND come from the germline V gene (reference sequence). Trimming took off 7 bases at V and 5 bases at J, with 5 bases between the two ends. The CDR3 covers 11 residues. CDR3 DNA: TGTGCCAGTAAGGTTACCGGGGAGCTGTTTTTT. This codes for CASKVTGELFF.

DNA for the CDR3: TGTGCCAGCAGCTTACTTAGCGGGGTGGGAGATACGCAGTATTTT. Its protein is CASSLLSGVGDTQYF. The V and J genes are TRBV7-3 and TRBJ2-3; TRBD2 matches at 8 bases. Germline V gene lookup returns CDR1 SGHTA and CDR2 FQGTGA. Trimming removed 2 bases from V and 5 bases from J; junction bases left unmatched: 6. The CDR3 runs 15 residues. Variable domain in full (rest from reference TRBV7-3 and TRBJ2-3): GAGVSQTPSNKVTEKGKYVELRCDPISGHTALYWYRQSLGQGPEFLIYFQGTGAADDSGLPNDRFFAVRPEGSVSTLKIQRTERGDSAVYLCASSLLSGVGDTQYFGPGTRLTVL.

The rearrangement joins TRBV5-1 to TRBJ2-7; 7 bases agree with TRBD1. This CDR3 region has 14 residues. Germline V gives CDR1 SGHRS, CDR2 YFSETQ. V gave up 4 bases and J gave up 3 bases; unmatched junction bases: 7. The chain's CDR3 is CASSPGTAFYEQYF. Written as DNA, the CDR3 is TGCGCCAGCAGCCCCGGGACAGCCTTCTACGAGCAGTACTTC. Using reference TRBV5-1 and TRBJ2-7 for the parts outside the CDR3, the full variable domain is KAGVTQTPRYLIKTRGQQVTLSCSPISGHRSVSWYQQTPGQGLQFLFEYFSETQRNKGNFPGRFSGRQFSNSRSEMNVSTLELGDSALYLCASSPGTAFYEQYFGPGTRLTVT.

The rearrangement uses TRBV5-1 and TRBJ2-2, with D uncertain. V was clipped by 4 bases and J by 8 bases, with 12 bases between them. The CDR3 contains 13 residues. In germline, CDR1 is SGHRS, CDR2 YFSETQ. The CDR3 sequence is CASSTAFSGELFF. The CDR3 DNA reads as TGCGCCAGCAGCACAGCCTTTTCGGGGGAGCTGTTTTTT.

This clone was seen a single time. In nucleotides, the CDR3 is TGTGCCAGCAGCCGTCCCGGGACAGGGGACTATGGCTACACCTTC. Protein product: CASSRPGTGDYGYTF. The chain is built from TRBV5-6 and TRBJ1-2; 10 bases align to TRBD1. The germline V gene encodes CDR1 SGHDT and CDR2 YYEEEE. This CDR3 has 15 amino acids. Unmatched junction bases numbered 6, after V lost 4 bases and J lost 3 bases.

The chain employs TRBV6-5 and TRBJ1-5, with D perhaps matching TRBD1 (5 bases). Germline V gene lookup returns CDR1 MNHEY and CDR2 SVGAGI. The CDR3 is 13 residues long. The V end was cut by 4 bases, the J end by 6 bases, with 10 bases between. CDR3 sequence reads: CASSSRGGQPQHF. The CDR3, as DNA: TGTGCCAGCAGTTCCCGCGGGGGTCAGCCCCAGCATTTT.